This T cell receptor beta chain was identified in a study of CD8+ T cells in alopecia areata. Trimming cost V 2 bases and J 5 bases; bases outside gene matches: 11. CDR1 is SGHRS, CDR2 YFSETQ, per germline. CDR3 size: 16 residues. Described treatment: oral pan-JAK inhibitor, 5-10 mg twice daily. Following extraction, RNA underwent reverse transcription to cDNA, which served as the sequencing template. TCRdb's table, derived via immunoSEQ multiplex PCR, lists solely in-frame clones and lacks some. The sample records approximately 150,000 clones, about 60% being singletons. Material: CD4+ T cells sorted from blood, obtained at week 24, from a patient treated with tofacitinib. This chain links TRBV5-1 with TRBJ2-5, with 8 bases aligning to TRBD1. The sequence came from a human donor with alopecia areata. For the CDR3, the DNA is TGCGCCAGCAGCTTCGACCCAGGGGGCGCGCGGGAGACCCAGTACTTC. Translating it yields CASSFDPGGARETQYF.